The 7 T cell receptor beta chains reported below all come from one sample, sequenced in a study of shared clonotypes between healthy human individuals. The naive CD8 population came from CD45RO-negative cells selected for CCR7, without terminally differentiated effector memory CD45RA+ cells. Only in-frame clones appear in the TCRdb table, and some are missing; sequencing was by immunoSEQ multiplex PCR. The data hold about 2.1 million clones, with just over 90% observed a single time. Sequenced: naive CD8+ T cells from PBMCs. The receptors were gathered from a man aged 18 to 30 in good health. Some clones in this sample may be carry-over from other donors' samples.

The J gene is TRBJ1-1, the V gene TRBV6-1; the D gene is possibly TRBD1 (5 bases). The CDR3 runs 15 residues. Trimming cost V 1 base and J 2 bases, with 11 bases left between them. Germline CDR1 MNHNS, CDR2 SASEGT. CDR3 nucleotides: TGTGCCAGCAGTGAAGACCCGACAGCCAACACTGAAGCTTTCTTT. Translation gives CASSEDPTANTEAFF.

In this sample, this clone turned up once. The chain employs TRBV7-8 and TRBJ2-7; 10 bases match TRBD1. Germline values: CDR1 SGHVS, CDR2 FQNEAQ. The ends lost 1 base at V and 4 bases at J; junction bases unmatched: 7. CDR3 length: 16 amino acids. CDR3 nucleotides: TGTGCCAGCAGCTTAGGACCTGGGACAGGGGATTACGAGCAGTACTTC. This sequence encodes CASSLGPGTGDYEQYF.

The chain recombines TRBV27 with TRBJ2-3; tentatively, D is TRBD2 (6 bases). The CDR3 consists of 15 residues. V lost 8 bases and J lost 2, with 17 bases in between. Germline assignment: CDR1 MNHEY and CDR2 SMNVEV (reference sequence). CDR3 DNA: TGTGCCAGCGCAATCAACACGGGGGTCACAGATACGCAGTATTTT. Amino acid sequence: CASAINTGVTDTQYF.

As regards this clone: This CDR3 is also generated by other DNA sequences in the sample. The V gene is TRBV4-3, the J gene TRBJ1-5, with D tentatively TRBD1 (5 bases). This CDR3 has 15 amino acids. Trimming removed 0 bases from V and 1 base from J, with 7 bases in between. From germline, CDR1 is LGHNA and CDR2 YSLEER. CDR3 bases: TGCGCCAGCAGCCAAGATGGGGGGAGCAATCAGCCCCAGCATTTT. Amino acid sequence: CASSQDGGSNQPQHF.

This chain links TRBV2 with TRBJ2-2; D is possibly TRBD2 (6 bases). This CDR3 has 15 residues. V lost 10 bases and J 1 base, leaving 16 bases between the germline ends. The germline gives CDR1 SNHLY, CDR2 FYNNEI. The CDR3 sequence: CANLRGGENTGELFF. The CDR3 nucleotides are TGTGCCAATTTGAGGGGCGGGGAGAACACCGGGGAGCTGTTTTTT. The full variable domain, in which reference TRBV2 and TRBJ2-2 provide the parts outside the CDR3, is EPEVTQTPSHQVTQMGQEVILRCVPISNHLYFYWYRQILGQKVEFLVSFYNNEISEKSEIFDDQFSVERPDGSNFTLKIRSTKLEDSAMYFCANLRGGENTGELFFGEGSRLTVL.

The CDR3 DNA sequence: TGTGCCAGCAGTGAATCTGGTAGCTTTCTCGGGGAGCTGTTTTTT. Translation: CASSESGSFLGELFF. The chain combines TRBV6-1 with TRBJ2-2; no firm D call. CDR3 length: 15 amino acids. The germline V gene has CDR1 MNHNS and CDR2 SASEGT. Trimming removed 2 bases at V and 7 bases at J, with 14 bases between.

Comments on this clone: This sample includes further DNA sequences coding for the same CDR3. Written as DNA, the CDR3 is TGTGCCAGCAGCTTAGGGACGGCTAACTATGGCTACACCTTC. Protein: CASSLGTANYGYTF. J is TRBJ1-2 and V is TRBV7-9; D gene uncertain. The length of the CDR3 is 14 residues. Trimming removed 1 base from V and 0 bases from J, with 6 bases in between. CDR1 and CDR2 from the germline V gene are SEHNR and FQNEAQ (reference sequence).